This TCR beta chain was recovered during a study of shared T cell receptors in the human thymus. The CDR3 sequence is 17 residues long. The germline CDR1 and CDR2 sequences are SGHVS and FNYEAQ. Trimming stripped 2 bases from V and 1 base from J, with 17 bases between. Profiling relied on immunoSEQ multiplex PCR, and the TCRdb table lists in-frame clones only, not all of them. This repertoire shows approximately 760,000 clones, approximately 83% found once; its top ten account for under 0.012%. The data were also submitted as part of a second study, on human thymus T cells. As that report states: Donation came from healthy Finnish infants having corrective surgery for congenital heart defects. Corrective heart surgery yielded resections, and these provided the thymus tissue. Apparent skewing of V and J gene usage characterized both thymic and blood repertoires. As related research reported, thymic repertoires overlapped highly among unrelated individuals.

This TCR came from a girl in the first two years of life with a congenital heart defect. The chain carries TRBV7-6 and TRBJ1-1, with D possibly TRBD1 on 5 matching bases. Material: thymocytes. The CDR3 reads CASSLPKGGDENTEAFF. CDR3 DNA sequence: TGTGCCAGCAGCTTACCAAAGGGAGGGGATGAGAACACTGAAGCTTTCTTT.